What follows are 3 T cell receptor beta chains derived from one specimen sequenced in a study of blood T cell repertoires in COVID-19. Libraries were prepared by immunoSEQ multiplex PCR; TCRdb keeps only in-frame clonotypes and omits some of them. The profile shows 230,000 or so clones, roughly nine tenths of them singletons. Sequences were obtained from peripheral blood. These receptors were taken from a woman in her 40s who had recovered from COVID-19.

V is TRBV6-5 and J is TRBJ1-1, with D maybe TRBD1 (6 bases). Germline CDR1 and CDR2: MNHEY and SVGAGI. The V gene lost 5 bases and the J gene lost 1 base, with 14 bases spanning the gap. This CDR3 is 15 amino acids long. CDR3 protein: CASSNHRVTNTEAFF. The CDR3 DNA sequence: TGTGCCAGCAGTAATCACAGGGTTACGAACACTGAAGCTTTCTTT.

This clone was found a few times. The V call is TRBV19, the J call TRBJ1-1; 8 nucleotides match TRBD1. The trim removed 3 bases at V and 5 bases at J, leaving 14 bases unmatched. CDR1 and CDR2 (germline): LNHDA, SQIVND (reference sequence). The length of the CDR3 is 17 residues. This chain's CDR3 is CASSIIPHDRGETEAFF. The DNA of the CDR3 is TGTGCCAGTAGTATTATACCCCACGACAGGGGCGAAACTGAAGCTTTCTTT.

The rearrangement links TRBV2 to TRBJ1-2; 8 bases map to TRBD1. Unmatched junction bases numbered 5, after V lost 3 bases and J lost 8 bases. Germline V gene sequence: CDR1 SNHLY, CDR2 FYNNEI. CDR3 length equals 13 residues. The CDR3 spells CASSDQGAQGYTF. The CDR3 nucleotides read TGTGCCAGCAGTGATCAGGGGGCGCAGGGCTACACCTTC.